This entry features one TCR beta chain sequence. In the same sample, other DNA sequences code for this CDR3. The data are from a study of shared clonotypes between healthy human individuals. In germline, CDR1 is SGHNT, CDR2 YENEEA. The CDR3 contains 13 residues. The V gene lost 4 bases and the J gene lost 2 bases, with 8 bases spanning the gap. Over several immunoSEQ plates, each subset's genomic DNA was distributed in even portions. The table came from immunoSEQ multiplex PCR; TCRdb's copy has only in-frame clones and leaves some out. Of around 2.1 million clones listed, around 93% are singletons. CD45RO negativity and positive selection for CCR7 defined naive CD8 cells, a population that excluded terminally differentiated effector memory CD45RA+ cells.

The sequence was obtained from a man between 18 and 29 years old in good health. Some clones in this sample may be carry-over from other donors' samples. The chain links TRBV11-3 to TRBJ2-5, with D unclear. Sequencing was done on a sample of naive CD8+ T cells from PBMCs. CDR3 region: CASSSRAQETQYF. The DNA of the CDR3 is TGTGCCAGCAGCTCCCGGGCACAAGAGACCCAGTACTTC.